The rows below give T cell receptor beta chains drawn from one sample of a study of T-cell memory formation after mild COVID-19. TCRdb ran MiXCR on the 5' RACE reads and lists one entry per CDR3 protein. Of a few hundred thousand distinct CDR3 sequences in the sample, around 27% are singletons; the top ten hold roughly 14%. The specimen sequenced was PBMCs or a T cell subset sorted from them (not recorded which). These receptor sequences come from an adult woman who had mild COVID-19 (a few samples of this study predate the infection). Cell type and time point are not known. The CDR3 runs from the conserved cysteine through the conserved F or W. Each record gives: V gene, clone size, CDR3 protein. Only some rows state a clone size, as once, few, many or a class for expanded clones.

TRBV7-9	few	CASSLGRGLSPLHF
TRBV19	NA	CASSTGTVAGANVLTF
TRBV12-3/TRBV12-4	NA	CASSFTHMNTGELFF
TRBV5-1	NA	CASSLSSGQRYEQYF
TRBV15	NA	CATSRDGGTDELDEKLFF
TRBV29-1	few	CSVTTGGRTEAFF
TRBV11-2	NA	CASSLRETIWRGSYNEQFF
TRBV5-1	NA	CASSLNQPTGVPYGYTF
TRBV5-1	NA	CASSNNYGYTF
TRBV19	once	CASSEGFGNYGYTF
TRBV4-2	NA	CASSQSRGRSGELFF
TRBV7-6	many	CASSLAGRGGPDTQYF
TRBV29-1	few	CSVSPGASSYNEQFF
TRBV5-1	few	CASSSQGANTQYF
TRBV12-3/TRBV12-4	NA	CASRNKGGVTGNTIYF
TRBV12-3/TRBV12-4	once	CASRAGGGNTGELFF
TRBV27	few	CASSLSYRGLAGLGTDTQYF